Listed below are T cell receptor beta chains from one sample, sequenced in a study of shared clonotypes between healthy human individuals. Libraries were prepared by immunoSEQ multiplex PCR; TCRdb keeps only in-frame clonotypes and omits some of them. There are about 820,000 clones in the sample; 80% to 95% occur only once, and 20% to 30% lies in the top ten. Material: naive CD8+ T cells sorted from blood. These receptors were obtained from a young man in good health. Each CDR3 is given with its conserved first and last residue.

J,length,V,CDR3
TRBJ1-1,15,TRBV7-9,CASSAVDRGNTEAFF
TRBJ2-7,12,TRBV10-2,CASSTTGSEQYF
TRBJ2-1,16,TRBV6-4,CASSGPRLHSYNEQFF
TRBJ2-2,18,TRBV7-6,CASSLGTGGSRGTGELFF
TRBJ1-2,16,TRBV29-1,CSAWDVRTSTNYGYTF
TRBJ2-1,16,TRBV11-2,CASKHVAGVSYNEQFF
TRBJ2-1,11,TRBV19,CASAARDEQFF
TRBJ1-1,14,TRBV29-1,CSGLARSPGTEAFF
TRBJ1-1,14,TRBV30,CAWSTGVVNTEAFF
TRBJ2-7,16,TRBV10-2,CASSGTDRGFTYEQYF
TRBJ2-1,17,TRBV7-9,CASSLPTAGGRYNEQFF
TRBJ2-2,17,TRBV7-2,CASSLVARQGITGELFF
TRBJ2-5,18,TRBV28,CASSLPSGLFGYQETQYF
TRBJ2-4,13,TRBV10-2,CASRTGTAAGEYF
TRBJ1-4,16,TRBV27,CASSSPGGRENEKLFF
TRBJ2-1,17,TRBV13,CASSRSSGTGSYNEQFF
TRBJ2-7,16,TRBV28,CASSPRSGTGELVQYF
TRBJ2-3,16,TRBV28,CASGLRGGEGTDTQYF
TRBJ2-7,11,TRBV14,CASSGAYEQYF
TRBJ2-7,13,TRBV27,CASSLRGYYEQYF
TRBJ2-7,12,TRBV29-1,CSVQGGKYEQYF
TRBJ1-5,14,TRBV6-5,CASGYSQGTQPQHF
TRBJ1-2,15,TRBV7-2,CASSLGLWGALSYTF
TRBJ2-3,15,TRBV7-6,CASSSLAGGTDTQYF
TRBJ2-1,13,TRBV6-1,CASTMTGGNEQFF
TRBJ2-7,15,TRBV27,CASSYGQGPLYEQYF
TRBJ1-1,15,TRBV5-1,CASSLFTGIGTEAFF
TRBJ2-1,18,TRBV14,CASSHGQEVISSYNEQFF
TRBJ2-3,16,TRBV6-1,CASSEVSTGVTDTQYF
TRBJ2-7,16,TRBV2,CASSEEGGLAPYEQYF
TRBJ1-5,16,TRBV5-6,CASSLQGSGSNQPQHF
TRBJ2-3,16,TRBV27,CASSLGITSFTDTQYF
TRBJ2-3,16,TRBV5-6,CASSSSAGGGTDTQYF
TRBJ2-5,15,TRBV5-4,CASSPGTVVQETQYF
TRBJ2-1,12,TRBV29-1,CSVEGYYNEQFF
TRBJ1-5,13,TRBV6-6,CASSLGWNQPQHF
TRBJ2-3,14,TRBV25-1,CASIGGRMTDTQYF
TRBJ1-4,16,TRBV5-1,CASSLGYETTNEKLFF
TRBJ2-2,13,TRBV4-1,CASSHGLAGELFF
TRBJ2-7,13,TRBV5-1,CASSWTVSHEQYF
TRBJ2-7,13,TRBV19,CASSILAGYEQYF
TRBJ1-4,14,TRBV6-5,CASKREKEGEKLFF
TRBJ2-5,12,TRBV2,CASNGQGETQYF
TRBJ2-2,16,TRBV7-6,CASSVMGLPATGELFF
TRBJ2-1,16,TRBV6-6,CASSSPDRESYNEQFF
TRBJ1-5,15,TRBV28,CASSRTGATGQPQHF
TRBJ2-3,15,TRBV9,CASSVGLAGTDTQYF
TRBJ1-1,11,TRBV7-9,CASRNSPEAFF